Shown below are 19 T cell receptor beta chains from a single sample sequenced in a study of spatial heterogeneity in lung cancer. Whole-study findings and limits: For expanded intratumoral alpha and beta TCRs, counts tracked tumor mutation counts.

Each CDR3 protein is one row after TCRdb ran MiXCR on the 5' RACE reads. The sample has a few thousand distinct CDR3 sequences; 5.9% are singletons. Stated time point: sample taken at primary tumor resection. These TCRs' antigens remain unknown. The material was lung tumor tissue, obtained at surgery. These TCRs come from a male donor with early-stage non-small cell lung cancer.

This clonotype is deemed medium-sized (0.01 to 0.1%). J is TRBJ2-2 and V is TRBV7-9, with 10 nucleotides matching TRBD1. Looked up from germline, CDR1 is SEHNR and CDR2 is FQNEAQ (reference sequence). The V segment lost 5 bases and the J segment 3 bases; nucleotides outside the gene matches: 3. The length of the CDR3 is 15 residues. In nucleotides, the CDR3 is TGTGCCAGCAGCCAGACAGGGGGCTACACCGGGGAGCTGTTTTTT. It is translated as CASSQTGGYTGELFF.

This clonotype is large (0.1 to 1%). V usage is TRBV6-6 and J usage is TRBJ2-1; maybe TRBD2 (5 bases). The CDR3 is 15 amino acids. Trimming left V 4 bases short and J 6 bases short, with 16 bases between. From germline, CDR1 is MNHNY and CDR2 SVGAGI (reference sequence). The CDR3 DNA follows: TGTGCCAGCAGTTTGGAAGCCCTCACTAGCAATGAGCAGTTCTTC. The encoded protein is CASSLEALTSNEQFF.

This chain uses TRBV29-1 with TRBJ2-3; no reliable D call. This CDR3 contains 11 residues. Trimming took off 2 bases at V and 0 bases at J, with 0 bases between the two ends. Germline CDR1 reads SQVTM; CDR2 reads ANQGSEA. The CDR3 region has the DNA TGCAGCGTTGAAAGCACAGATACGCAGTATTTT. Its protein product is CSVESTDTQYF.

This clonotype is medium-sized (0.01 to 0.1%) within its sample. This chain uses TRBV20-1 with TRBJ2-2; TRBD1 might be the D (6 bases). The length of the CDR3 is 11 residues. The V gene lost 3 bases and the J gene lost 12 bases, with 11 bases spanning the gap. CDR1 and CDR2 from the germline V gene are DFQATT and SNEGSKA (reference sequence). CDR3 in amino acids: CSARSGAKLFF. DNA of the CDR3: TGCAGTGCTAGGTCAGGGGCCAAGCTGTTTTTT.

The table lists this clonotype with a few counts. The rearrangement uses TRBV7-2 and TRBJ2-2; unclear D gene. This CDR3 comprises 14 residues. V was pared by 2 bases and J by 3 bases, with 7 bases between. CDR1 is SGHTA and CDR2 is FQGNSA in the germline V gene. CDR3 bases: TGTGCCAGCAGCTTATTCTTTGACACCGGGGAGCTGTTTTTT. This gives the protein CASSLFFDTGELFF.

This clonotype is medium-sized in the sample. The chain uses TRBV10-3 and TRBJ2-1, with D hard to call. The V gene's germline CDR1 is ENHRY and CDR2 SYGVKD. V was clipped by 3 bases and J by 0 bases, with 9 bases between them. The CDR3 contains 15 residues. CDR3 nucleotides: TGTGCCATCAGTGAAGATCGGCTCTCCTACAATGAGCAGTTCTTC. This translates into CAISEDRLSYNEQFF.

This clonotype is termed large (0.1 to 1%). This chain connects TRBV27 to TRBJ1-2; 7 positions agree with TRBD1. V dropped 5 bases and J dropped 3; count of bases not matched to a gene: 6. The CDR3 totals 14 residues. Germline V CDR1 and CDR2: MNHEY, SMNVEV (reference sequence). CDR3 region: CASSTRGRDYGYTF. CDR3 coding DNA: TGTGCCAGCAGTACTAGGGGGCGCGACTATGGCTACACCTTC.

Relative to its sample, this clonotype is medium-sized. The V and J genes are TRBV30 and TRBJ2-4; the match to TRBD1 covers 9 bases. This CDR3 region has 15 residues. Germline CDR1 is GTSNPN and CDR2 is SVGIG (reference sequence). Trimming at V came to 4 bases and at J to 5 bases, leaving 9 bases not matched to a gene. Here the CDR3 DNA reads TGTGCCTGGACCCCCGGGACAGGGACCCAAAACATTCAGTACTTC. This gives the protein CAWTPGTGTQNIQYF.

This clonotype was detected ten times or more. This rearrangement joins TRBV20-1 to TRBJ2-1; TRBD2 might be the D (6 bases). The CDR3 loop spans 16 amino acids. The germline V gene encodes CDR1 DFQATT and CDR2 SNEGSKA (reference sequence). V was pared by 4 bases and J by 7 bases, with 23 bases between. CDR3 protein: CSATIPGGLRKNEQFF. In nucleotides, the CDR3 is TGCAGTGCTACGATACCCGGGGGTCTCCGAAAGAATGAGCAGTTCTTC.

This clonotype is termed medium-sized. This chain joins TRBV6-1 and TRBJ2-3; 9 positions match TRBD2. The CDR3 loop spans 17 amino acids. Trimming took 4 bases from V and 4 from J; bases not matched to a gene: 12. Germline assignment: CDR1 MNHNS and CDR2 SASEGT. In nucleotides, the CDR3 is TGTGCCAGCAGTGTTAGGGCGGGGGGGCGGTACGCAGATACGCAGTATTTT. It specifies CASSVRAGGRYADTQYF.

In its sample, this clonotype ranks as large. This chain links TRBV15 with TRBJ1-5, with TRBD1 as a possible D gene (5 bases). Trimming shortened V by 5 bases and J by 2 bases, and 19 bases separated the two germline ends. The CDR3 spans 17 residues. The germline CDR1 and CDR2 sequences are LNHNV and YYDKDF (reference sequence). As DNA, the CDR3 is TGTGCCACCAGCGGCCGGGGCCCCCGGGGTCGCAATCAGCCCCAGCATTTT. It specifies CATSGRGPRGRNQPQHF.

This clonotype ranks as medium-sized. The chain joins TRBV29-1 to TRBJ2-3; D ambiguous. Germline V lookup: CDR1 SQVTM, CDR2 ANQGSEA. The ends were cut back, 5 bases at V and 4 bases at J, with 4 bases in the middle. The CDR3 sequence is 10 residues long. The CDR3: CSVFADTQYF. In nucleotides, the CDR3 is TGCAGCGTTTTTGCAGATACGCAGTATTTT.

This clonotype is medium-sized. The chain has TRBV6-2 or TRBV6-3 and TRBJ1-2; D is unclear. Deletions cut 7 bases from V and 1 base from J, with 13 bases between. In germline, CDR1 is MNHEY, CDR2 SVGEGT. CDR3 size: 14 residues. DNA of the CDR3: TGTGCCAGCAAAGACCGTCAGGATAACTATGGCTACACCTTC. Translation: CASKDRQDNYGYTF.

In its sample, this clonotype is medium-sized. V usage is TRBV21-1 and J usage is TRBJ2-3. TRBV21-1 corresponds to a pseudogene. The CDR3 length is 15 residues. The CDR3 loop reads CASSKAQEKRDTQYF. CDR3 nucleotides: TGTGCCAGCAGCAAAGCGCAAGAGAAGAGGGATACGCAGTATTTT.

Within the sample, this clonotype is medium-sized. The V call is TRBV24-1, the J call TRBJ2-1; a possible D gene is TRBD2 (6 bases). The CDR3 runs 15 residues. CDR1 KGHDR and CDR2 SFDVKD come from the germline V gene. Trimming cost V 9 bases and J 1 base, with 15 bases left between them. The CDR3 loop reads CATSGSGLSYNEQFF. The DNA for the CDR3 is TGTGCCACCTCAGGGAGCGGGCTTTCCTACAATGAGCAGTTCTTC.

By share of the sample, this clonotype is medium-sized. The chain couples TRBV2 to TRBJ2-5, with 15 nucleotides matching TRBD2. Losses at the gene ends were 8 bases for V and 4 bases for J; bases not matched to a gene: 2. The CDR3 totals 14 residues. CDR1 and CDR2 (germline): SNHLY, FYNNEI. This chain's CDR3 is CASEGLAGGETQYF. As DNA, the CDR3 is TGTGCCAGCGAGGGACTAGCGGGGGGAGAGACCCAGTACTTC.

This clonotype is medium-sized within its sample. The chain combines TRBV6-5 with TRBJ2-2; D might be TRBD2 (6 bases). This CDR3 has 15 residues. Germline V lookup: CDR1 MNHEY, CDR2 SVGAGI. V gave up 2 bases and J gave up 4 bases, with 11 bases separating them. The CDR3 nucleotides are TGTGCCAGCAGTTACGTCGACGGGAGCACCGGGGAGCTGTTTTTT. This encodes CASSYVDGSTGELFF.

This clonotype is medium-sized in the sample. The genes are TRBV30 and TRBJ2-2; possibly TRBD1 or TRBD2 for D (5 bases each). Germline V gene lookup returns CDR1 GTSNPN and CDR2 SVGIG (reference sequence). Between the trimmed V and J ends, which lost 4 bases and 3 bases, there was a span of 9 bases. The CDR3 extends over 13 amino acids. For the CDR3, the DNA is TGTGCCTGGATGGGGGTTTACACCGGGGAGCTGTTTTTT. This gives the protein CAWMGVYTGELFF.

This clonotype is judged medium-sized. The J gene is TRBJ2-1, the V gene TRBV12-3 or TRBV12-4; perhaps TRBD2 as D (5 bases). V was shortened by 3 bases and J by 5 bases, with 20 bases between the two germline ends. The CDR3 has 17 residues. The CDR3 loop reads CASSFPGVIASNNEQFF. The CDR3 nucleotides read TGTGCCAGCAGTTTTCCCGGGGTGATTGCTTCAAACAATGAGCAGTTCTTC.